The T cell receptor beta chain under discussion was sequenced for a study of cytomegalovirus exposure and HLA in healthy donors. The wider study: Of 398 genotyped donors, approximately 84% clustered with self-reported Caucasian donors.

The study, taken as a whole, reports: Some TCR beta chains (roughly 160 of them) were listed as cytomegalovirus-associated.

Turning to this clone: Its target is not known.

Primers for the PCR totalled 60 Vbeta and 13 Jbeta. In the authors' methods: Unique TCR beta chains totaled some 78 million in a later count, with approximately 10 million of them shared. Generated by immunoSEQ multiplex PCR, the TCRdb table keeps only in-frame clones and is missing some. The V and J calls and the clone size are those of that table, but D and trimming were determined from the DNA. The sample carries roughly 120,000 clones, 55% to 75% recorded once. This CDR3 contains 15 residues. CDR1 LNHDA and CDR2 SQIVND come from the germline V gene (reference sequence). V dropped 5 bases and J dropped 0 bases, with 8 bases sitting between them.

The receptor's source is a man aged 25 to 40 in good health and CMV-seropositive. The J gene is TRBJ2-6, the V gene TRBV19; D not resolved. Sample: PBMCs. The CDR3 DNA follows: TGTGCCAGTAGTCCGACGGGCTCTGGGGCCAACGTCCTGACTTTC. It specifies CASSPTGSGANVLTF.